This T cell receptor beta chain emerged from a study of spatial heterogeneity in lung cancer. Study overall: Averaged across combinations, each unique TCR and UMI pairing appeared more than ten times in raw reads, which were uncorrected.

This clonotype was observed at least ten times. TCR cDNA molecules each carried a unique molecular identifier. TCRdb passed the 5' RACE reads through MiXCR, listing each CDR3 protein once. The sample includes just under 95,000 distinct CDR3 sequences, less than 15% seen only once; the top ten take 35% to 45%. Time point specified: sample taken at primary tumor resection. Whole RNA was taken from tumor, nontumor lung or frozen PBMC; it was then sequenced unsorted. Trimming removed 5 bases from V and 4 bases from J; junction bases left unmatched: 3. Germline values: CDR1 MNHEY, CDR2 SVGEGT. This CDR3 region has 15 residues.

This chain connects TRBV6-2 or TRBV6-3 to TRBJ2-5; 14 bases match TRBD2. The sequence derives from a male donor with early-stage non-small cell lung cancer. The input for sequencing was PBMCs, taken at surgery. The CDR3 spells CASSPGTSGGETQYF. The CDR3 region has the DNA TGTGCCAGCAGTCCCGGGACTAGCGGGGGAGAGACCCAGTACTTC.